The 23 T cell receptor beta chains in this list originate from one sample, sequenced in a study of T cells after posttransplantation cyclophosphamide. Libraries were prepared by immunoSEQ multiplex PCR; TCRdb keeps only in-frame clonotypes and omits some of them. The sample holds about 66,000 clones, 85% to 95% seen once. The source material was PBMCs. Every receptor here comes from a woman aged 25 to 39 in good health and a related stem cell transplant donor.

The V call is TRBV5-5, the J call TRBJ1-3, with a tentative D call TRBD1 (5 bases). This CDR3 comprises 17 residues. Germline V gives CDR1 SGHKS, CDR2 YYEKEE (reference sequence). Trimming pared 3 bases from V and 1 base from J, leaving 17 bases between. The CDR3: CASSSGPQIISGNTIYF. The CDR3 DNA is TGTGCCAGCAGCTCGGGACCGCAGATTATTTCTGGAAACACCATATATTTT.

The chain combines TRBV28 with TRBJ2-3, with 8 bases that match TRBD2. The ends lost 4 bases at V and 3 bases at J; junction bases unmatched: 6. The CDR3 is 15 residues long. Germline V CDR1 and CDR2: MDHEN, SYDVKM. The CDR3 nucleotides are TGTGCCAGCAGTTCGGGGGGGTCAGTAACAGATACGCAGTATTTT. Translating gives CASSSGGSVTDTQYF.

The chain recombines TRBV10-2 with TRBJ2-7; 7 bases line up with TRBD1. V shed 10 bases, J shed 2 bases, and the junction held 11 bases outside the gene matches. The CDR3 totals 14 residues. Germline CDR1 reads WSHSY; CDR2 reads SAAADI. CDR3 sequence (DNA): TGCGCCACCATTTCAGGACAGGCGACCTACGAGCAGTACTTC. Protein sequence: CATISGQATYEQYF.

The DNA for the CDR3 is TGTGCCAGTAGTATAGGGCGAACAGGTACAACCTACAATGAGCAGTTCTTC. Translation gives CASSIGRTGTTYNEQFF. The genes are TRBV19 and TRBJ2-1, with D perhaps matching TRBD1 (5 bases). Trimming stripped 1 base from V and 2 bases from J, with 15 bases between. The germline V gene has CDR1 LNHDA and CDR2 SQIVND (reference sequence). The CDR3 sequence is 17 residues long.

V gene TRBV6-6 combines with J gene TRBJ1-4; 7 bases map to TRBD1. The V segment lost 2 bases and the J segment 7 bases; nucleotides outside the gene matches: 4. The CDR3 is 14 residues long. The germline V gene has CDR1 MNHNY and CDR2 SVGAGI (reference sequence). CDR3 sequence: CASSYRQGGEKLFF. CDR3 coding DNA: TGTGCCAGCAGTTACCGACAGGGTGGTGAAAAACTGTTTTTT.

This clone was seen a single time. This chain uses TRBV2 with TRBJ2-3; D unclear. V was pared by 1 base and J by 0 bases, with 5 bases between. The CDR3 is 14 residues long. Germline loops: CDR1 SNHLY, CDR2 FYNNEI. The chain's CDR3 is CASSEDSSTDTQYF. Here the CDR3 DNA reads TGTGCCAGCAGTGAAGACAGTAGCACAGATACGCAGTATTTT.

The chain has TRBV7-6 and TRBJ2-3; a possible D gene is TRBD2 (7 bases). This CDR3 contains 17 residues. CDR1 is SGHVS and CDR2 is FNYEAQ in the germline V gene. V shed 4 bases and J shed 5 bases, with 22 bases lying between them. The CDR3 protein is CASSSNPRGATVDTQYF. The DNA of the CDR3 is TGTGCCAGCAGCTCTAACCCACGGGGGGCCACTGTAGATACGCAGTATTTT.

The chain is built from TRBV18 and TRBJ1-4; D is perhaps TRBD1 (5 bases). This CDR3 spans 14 amino acids. Germline V gene data show CDR1 as KGHSH and CDR2 as LQKENI. Trimming left V 3 bases short and J 4 bases short, with 9 bases between. The DNA of the CDR3 is TGTGCCAGCTCACCCGGGACCAATAATGAAAAACTGTTTTTT. Translating it yields CASSPGTNNEKLFF.

The CDR3: CASSLPWPSYGYTF. In DNA form, the CDR3 reads TGTGCCAGCAGTTTACCTTGGCCCAGCTATGGCTACACCTTC. The V call is TRBV28, the J call TRBJ1-2; D unclear. The CDR3 has 14 residues. The V gene lost 2 bases and the J gene lost 4 bases, with 11 bases spanning the gap. CDR1 and CDR2 from the germline V gene are MDHEN and SYDVKM.

The chain is built from TRBV5-6 and TRBJ2-1, with unresolved D. Germline assignment: CDR1 SGHDT and CDR2 YYEEEE. CDR3 size: 15 residues. The ends were cut back, 0 bases at V and 5 bases at J, with 12 bases in the middle. In DNA, the CDR3 is TGTGCCAGCAGCTTGGTGGTAGGGCCCCACAATGAGCAGTTCTTC. This gives the protein CASSLVVGPHNEQFF. Looking up the rest from reference TRBV5-6 and TRBJ2-1 gives the full variable domain: DAGVTQSPTHLIKTRGQQVTLRCSPKSGHDTVSWYQQALGQGPQFIFQYYEEEERQRGNFPDRFSGHQFPNYSSELNVNALLLGDSALYLCASSLVVGPHNEQFFGPGTRLTVL.

CDR3 DNA: TGTGCCAGCAGCTTCGGGATCTATGGCTACACCTTC. The encoded protein is CASSFGIYGYTF. The V gene is TRBV7-2, the J gene TRBJ1-2; D is undetermined. Per the germline V gene, CDR1 is SGHTA and CDR2 is FQGNSA. The V end lost 3 bases, the J end lost 4 bases, and 6 bases lay between the germline ends. CDR3 size: 12 residues. The entire variable domain, with the rest obtained from reference TRBV7-2 and TRBJ1-2, is as follows: GAGVSQSPSNKVTEKGKDVELRCDPISGHTALYWYRQSLGQGLEFLIYFQGNSAPDKSGLPSDRFSAERTGGSVSTLTIQRTQQEDSAVYLCASSFGIYGYTFGSGTRLTVV.

The V and J genes are TRBV7-2 and TRBJ2-1; no clear D gene. The CDR3 runs 12 residues. Germline V lookup: CDR1 SGHTA, CDR2 FQGNSA. V was pared by 0 bases and J by 10 bases, with 7 bases between. CDR3 DNA sequence: TGTGCCAGCAGCTTAGCCAGTCGGGAGCAGTTCTTC. This encodes CASSLASREQFF.

The chain is built from TRBV4-1 and TRBJ2-2; 12 nucleotides line up with TRBD2. Germline loops: CDR1 MGHRA, CDR2 YSYEKL. V lost 6 bases to trimming and J lost 3 bases; unmatched junction nucleotides: 2. The CDR3 is made up of 15 amino acids. CDR3 coding DNA: TGCGCCAGCAGGCTAGCGGGGGGGGACACCGGGGAGCTGTTTTTT. It yields the protein CASRLAGGDTGELFF.

The gene calls are TRBV6-6 and TRBJ2-1, with TRBD1 matching 9 bases. CDR3 size: 15 residues. J lost 9 bases, V lost 2 bases, and 8 bases had no gene match. Per germline, CDR1 MNHNY and CDR2 SVGAGI (reference sequence). The CDR3 DNA reads TGTGCCAGCAGTTACGGGGACAGGGCCCTCACTGAGCAGTTCTTC. Amino acids: CASSYGDRALTEQFF.

The chain links TRBV6-1 to TRBJ2-7; 8 nucleotides align to TRBD1. Looked up from germline, CDR1 is MNHNS and CDR2 is SASEGT. The CDR3 loop spans 13 amino acids. With V trimmed by 6 bases and J by 3 bases, 4 bases remained unmatched. CDR3 sequence: CASSRGLNYEQYF. The CDR3 DNA reads as TGTGCCAGCAGCAGGGGGCTCAACTACGAGCAGTACTTC.

In its sample, this clone was seen once. This sequence joins TRBV6-4 and TRBJ2-2, with D tentatively TRBD1 (5 bases). The CDR3 is 12 amino acids. V lost 6 bases and J lost 6, with 8 bases in between. The V gene's germline CDR1 is MRHNA and CDR2 SNTAGT. The CDR3 protein is CASRQGSGELFF. DNA for the CDR3: TGTGCCAGCAGGCAGGGATCCGGGGAGCTGTTTTTT.

The chain carries TRBV7-6 and TRBJ1-1; no reliable D call. Per the germline V gene, CDR1 is SGHVS and CDR2 is FNYEAQ. Trimming took off 3 bases at V and 9 bases at J, with 11 bases between the two ends. The CDR3 loop spans 12 amino acids. The CDR3 nucleotides read TGTGCCAGCAGCTTGATGGGTCGCCAAGCTTTCTTT. Translated: CASSLMGRQAFF. Full variable domain (missing parts from reference TRBV7-6 and TRBJ1-1): GAGVSQSPRYKVTKRGQDVALRCDPISGHVSLYWYRQALGQGPEFLTYFNYEAQQDKSGLPNDRFSAERPEGSISTLTIQRTEQRDSAMYRCASSLMGRQAFFGQGTRLTVV.

The chain employs TRBV7-9 and TRBJ1-1; 7 bases agree with TRBD1. V dropped 6 bases and J dropped 1; count of bases not matched to a gene: 2. Germline V lookup: CDR1 SEHNR, CDR2 FQNEAQ (reference sequence). The CDR3 spans 13 residues. CDR3 amino acids: CASSRQGNTEAFF. In DNA, the CDR3 is TGTGCCAGCAGTCGACAGGGGAACACTGAAGCTTTCTTT.

The gene calls are TRBV7-2 and TRBJ2-2; 8 nucleotides match TRBD1. Germline assignment: CDR1 SGHTA and CDR2 FQGNSA. This CDR3 is built from 16 residues. The V segment lost 2 bases and the J segment 4 bases; nucleotides outside the gene matches: 6. The CDR3 loop is CASSLSQGATTGELFF. CDR3 in DNA: TGTGCCAGCAGCTTATCCCAGGGGGCAACCACCGGGGAGCTGTTTTTT. Full variable domain (remainder filled in from reference TRBV7-2 and TRBJ2-2): GAGVSQSPSNKVTEKGKDVELRCDPISGHTALYWYRQSLGQGLEFLIYFQGNSAPDKSGLPSDRFSAERTGGSVSTLTIQRTQQEDSAVYLCASSLSQGATTGELFFGEGSRLTVL.

Remarks on this clone: This CDR3 is also generated by other DNA sequences in the sample. J is TRBJ1-5 and V is TRBV18; D not resolved. V lost 1 base, J lost 1 base, and 5 bases lay in between. The length of the CDR3 is 14 residues. Germline CDR1 reads KGHSH; CDR2 reads LQKENI. CDR3 bases: TGTGCCAGCTCACCACGAGGGAGCAATCAGCCCCAGCATTTT. It specifies CASSPRGSNQPQHF.

This chain joins TRBV5-1 and TRBJ1-1, with 7 bases aligning to TRBD1. CDR1 is SGHRS, CDR2 YFSETQ, per germline. This CDR3 spans 14 amino acids. Germline trimming cut 3 bases from V and 0 bases from J; bases unmatched to any gene: 2. The CDR3 DNA is TGCGCCAGCAGCTCGGGACAGTTGAACACTGAAGCTTTCTTT. Protein: CASSSGQLNTEAFF. Drawing the rest from reference TRBV5-1 and TRBJ1-1, the complete variable domain is KAGVTQTPRYLIKTRGQQVTLSCSPISGHRSVSWYQQTPGQGLQFLFEYFSETQRNKGNFPGRFSGRQFSNSRSEMNVSTLELGDSALYLCASSSGQLNTEAFFGQGTRLTVV.

The V gene is TRBV6-5, the J gene TRBJ2-6, with 7 bases aligning to TRBD1. Unmatched junction bases numbered 2, after V lost 7 bases and J lost 2 bases. The CDR3 runs to 14 residues. CDR1 and CDR2 (germline): MNHEY, SVGAGI. The chain's CDR3 is CASKQGTGANVLTF. CDR3 nucleotide sequence: TGTGCCAGCAAACAGGGGACTGGGGCCAACGTCCTGACTTTC.

The chain has TRBV6-6 and TRBJ2-5; no firm D call. Germline V gives CDR1 MNHNY, CDR2 SVGAGI (reference sequence). There are 12 residues in the CDR3. V lost 4 bases, J lost 5 bases, and 8 bases lay in between. The CDR3 reads CASSFGGETQYF. CDR3 DNA: TGTGCCAGCAGTTTTGGTGGGGAGACCCAGTACTTC.